These 21 T cell receptor beta chains were all obtained from the same sample, sequenced in a study of tumor-infiltrating lymphocytes in primary liver carcinoma. Using a constant-region primer together with ProtoScript II reverse transcriptase, TCR beta cDNA was made from about 500 ng of total RNA. Three nested multiplex PCR rounds, a slightly modified ARM-PCR method, built the TCR beta libraries. Primers for the first two PCR rounds were TRBV1-TRBV30 forward primers and a C-beta reverse primer (about 11 cycles per round). One entry per CDR3 protein, called by TCRdb with MiXCR from the multiplex PCR reads. The table shows tens of thousands of distinct CDR3 sequences, with 55% to 85% occurring only once. It was from approximately 20-30 mg of unsorted bulk tissue that RNA and DNA were co-extracted. The sequenced sample consisted of liver tumor tissue from sampling region 1. The subset: tumor region T1, superior pole. These receptors all come from a man in his forties with primary liver carcinoma and hepatitis B virus infection.

Worth noting for this clonotype: An end of the junction does not agree with germline; a read error may underlie this. The chain combines TRBV12-3 or TRBV12-4 with TRBJ2-7; D is ambiguous. There are 12 residues in the CDR3. The CDR3 loop reads CASSLGRFERYF. The CDR3 bases are TGTGCCAGCAGTTTAGGACGGTTCGAGCGGTACTTC.

On this clonotype itself: One end of the junction does not line up with germline, which may come from a read error. The chain couples TRBV6-5 to TRBJ2-3; D possibly uses TRBD1 or TRBD2 (5 bases each). Germline V gene data show CDR1 as MNHEY and CDR2 as SVGAGI. The CDR3 totals 14 residues. The DNA of the CDR3 is TGTGCCATCTACAGGTCGGCTAGCACAGATACACAGTATTTT. This gives the protein CAIYRSASTDTQYF.

The chain uses TRBV2 and TRBJ2-5; a possible D gene is TRBD1 (6 bases). The CDR3 totals 15 residues. V lost 4 bases and J lost 1, with 13 bases in between. Per the germline V gene, CDR1 is SNHLY and CDR2 is FYNNEI. Here the CDR3 DNA reads TGTGCCAGCAGTGGAGGGACATTTATCCAAGAGACCCAGTACTTC. This encodes CASSGGTFIQETQYF.

As to this clonotype: The junction departs from the called germline gene at one end, perhaps through a read error. V is TRBV12-3 or TRBV12-4 and J is TRBJ2-1; 14 nucleotides agree with TRBD2. There are 16 residues in the CDR3. CDR3 DNA: TGTGCCAGCAGCCCCTACGGACTAGCGGGGGGCAATGAGGAGTTCTTC. Translated, it gives CASSPYGLAGGNEEFF.

Concerning this clonotype: A junction end diverges from the germline sequence, so it may reflect a read error. The J gene is TRBJ2-2, the V gene TRBV6-5; 10 positions agree with TRBD2. CDR1 MNHEY and CDR2 SVGAGI come from the germline V gene. CDR3 length equals 18 residues. CDR3 amino acids: CVSSRTEAGGLYTGEPFF. DNA of the CDR3: TGTGTCAGCAGCCGCACGGAAGCGGGAGGGTTGTATACCGGGGAGCCGTTTTTT.

In the case of this clonotype: Compared with germline, one end of the junction differs, possibly owing to a read error. J is TRBJ1-1 and V is TRBV10-3; D remains unclear. The CDR3 spans 13 residues. Germline CDR1 is ENHRY and CDR2 is SYGVKD. The CDR3 protein is CLRRQSMNTEAFF. The CDR3 region has the DNA TGTCTCAGGAGGCAGAGCATGAACACTGAGGCTTTCTTT.

Regarding this clonotype: The junction differs from germline at one of its ends, possibly a read error. The chain employs TRBV5-8 and TRBJ2-1, with 10 bases matching TRBD1. CDR1 SGHTS and CDR2 YDEGEE come from the germline V gene. This CDR3 spans 15 amino acids. CDR3 sequence: CAGSSWTGGFYEQFF. CDR3 DNA sequence: TGTGCCGGCAGCTCCTGGACAGGGGGTTTCTATGAGCAGTTCTTC.

Details on this clonotype: At one boundary the junction diverges from the germline segment, which might be a read error. The chain uses TRBV5-1 and TRBJ2-5, with D uncertain. This CDR3 is 16 amino acids long. Germline values: CDR1 SGHRS, CDR2 YFSETQ. The chain's CDR3 is CVSSPEQVFPQETQYF. CDR3 DNA sequence: TGCGTCAGCAGCCCCGAGCAAGTCTTCCCCCAAGAGACCCAGTACTTC.

With respect to this clonotype: At one end, the junction sequence differs from germline, possibly due to a read error. The chain uses TRBV6-6 and TRBJ1-2, with D uncertain. The CDR3 is 14 residues long. The germline gives CDR1 MNHNY, CDR2 SVGAGI (reference sequence). This chain's CDR3 is CAGSSRPSNYGNTF. CDR3 nucleotides: TGTGCCGGCAGTTCGCGACCGTCTAACTATGGCAACACCTTC.

Note on this clonotype: Sequence at one end of the junction differs from germline and may be a read error. The V call is TRBV6-5, the J call TRBJ2-5; perhaps D is TRBD1 or TRBD2 (6 bases each). The CDR3 runs 14 residues. Germline V gene data show CDR1 as MNHEY and CDR2 as SVGAGI. CDR3 amino acids: CATRGPGAVGTQSF. CDR3 bases: TGTGCTACCAGGGGTCCGGGGGCGGTAGGGACCCAGTCCTTC.

With respect to this clonotype: A much larger clone sits a single nucleotide away, making a read error possible. The chain carries TRBV6-1 and TRBJ2-7; tentative D call: TRBD2 (6 bases). The germline gives CDR1 MNHNS, CDR2 SASEGT. There are 16 residues in the CDR3. V was cut by 5 bases and J by 0 bases, with 17 bases left in between. The CDR3: CASSLAWGGSSYEQYF. CDR3 nucleotides: TGTGCCAGCAGTTTAGCCTGGGGAGGTAGCTCCTACGAGCAGTACTTC.

Note on this clonotype: Since a much larger clone is just one base distant, this may be a read error. J is TRBJ1-2 and V is TRBV28; TRBD1 is a possible D gene (6 bases). V lost 6 bases to trimming and J lost 8 bases, with 13 bases between them. The CDR3 is 12 residues long. Germline CDR1 and CDR2: MDHEN and SYDVKM. DNA for the CDR3: TGTGCCAGCAGAACAGGGCGCGGCGGCTACACCTTC. Its translation: CASRTGRGGYTF.

This clonotype appeared once. One end of the junction is discordant with germline, which a read error may explain. V gene TRBV6-5 combines with J gene TRBJ2-3; TRBD2 might be the D (5 bases). Germline lookup yields CDR1 MNHEY and CDR2 SVGAGI. This CDR3 is 13 amino acids long. CDR3 region: CVSSYPSRNTQYF. CDR3 sequence (DNA): TGTGTCAGCAGTTACCCTAGCAGAAATACGCAGTATTTT.

A single count supports this clonotype. In nucleotides, the CDR3 is TGTGCCAGCAGTTCCACAGGGCGTAATTCACCCCTCCACTTT. Its protein is CASSSTGRNSPLHF. The chain combines TRBV12-3 or TRBV12-4 with TRBJ1-6; possible D gene TRBD1, 6 bases. The CDR3 spans 14 residues. The V and J ends lost 4 bases and 6 bases respectively, with 10 bases between them.

A word on this clonotype: The junction shows a germline mismatch at one end, possibly a read error. This chain links TRBV4-2 with TRBJ2-7; a weak D match, TRBD2 (5 bases). This CDR3 region has 14 residues. Germline loops: CDR1 LGHNA, CDR2 YNFKEQ. The CDR3, as DNA: TGTGCCAGCAGCCAAAAGCAGAACGACTACGAACAGTACTTC. This codes for CASSQKQNDYEQYF.

To note about this clonotype: Since a much larger clone is just one base distant, this may be a read error. V gene TRBV12-3 or TRBV12-4 combines with J gene TRBJ1-4, with a tentative D call TRBD1 (6 bases). CDR3 size: 15 residues. V lost 1 base, J lost 12 bases, and 18 bases lay in between. The CDR3 sequence is CASSLGSGFKGELFF. The DNA of the CDR3 is TGTGCCAGCAGTTTAGGGTCAGGGTTCAAGGGGGAACTGTTTTTT.

This clonotype has only one observation. One end of the junction does not line up with germline, which may come from a read error. This chain joins TRBV4-2 and TRBJ2-1, with 10 bases that match TRBD2. Germline CDR1 LGHNA, CDR2 YNFKEQ. This CDR3 spans 15 amino acids. Here the CDR3 DNA reads TGTACCAGCAGCCAGAGCGGGAGGGGGGACAATGAGCAGTTTTTC. Residues: CTSSQSGRGDNEQFF.

Details on this clonotype: A read error may account for a junction end that differs from germline. The chain links TRBV12-3 or TRBV12-4 to TRBJ1-2; D is unclear. CDR3 size: 12 residues. This chain's CDR3 is CASSLGKDGYTF. The CDR3 nucleotides read TGTGCCAGCAGTTTGGGCAAGGATGGCTACACATTC.

A word on this clonotype: A read error may produce the germline difference seen at one junction end. This chain links TRBV4-2 with TRBJ2-2, with 7 positions matching TRBD2. The germline V gene encodes CDR1 LGHNA and CDR2 YNFKEQ. The CDR3 sequence is 13 residues long. CDR3 residues: CASTQEKGGGLFF. In nucleotides, the CDR3 is TGTGCCAGCACCCAAGAAAAGGGCGGGGGGCTGTTTTTT.

Here the CDR3 DNA reads TGTGCTAGTGGTTTGGTGGGCTCCAGAGAGCTGTTTTTT. Encoded protein: CASGLVGSRELFF. This chain joins TRBV12-5 and TRBJ2-2; D gene ambiguous. Germline CDR1 is LGHNT and CDR2 is FRNRAP. V lost 0 bases, J lost 11 bases, and 10 bases lay in between. The CDR3 totals 13 residues.

The gene calls are TRBV6-1 and TRBJ1-1, with D possibly matching TRBD1 (5 bases). Germline CDR1 and CDR2: MNHNS and SASEGT. The CDR3 runs to 15 residues. With 6 bases removed from V and 3 bases from J, the gap between germline ends came to 17 bases. This chain's CDR3 is CASRGTGGAYTEAFF. CDR3 DNA: TGTGCCAGCAGAGGGACGGGGGGAGCCTACACTGAAGCTTTCTTT.